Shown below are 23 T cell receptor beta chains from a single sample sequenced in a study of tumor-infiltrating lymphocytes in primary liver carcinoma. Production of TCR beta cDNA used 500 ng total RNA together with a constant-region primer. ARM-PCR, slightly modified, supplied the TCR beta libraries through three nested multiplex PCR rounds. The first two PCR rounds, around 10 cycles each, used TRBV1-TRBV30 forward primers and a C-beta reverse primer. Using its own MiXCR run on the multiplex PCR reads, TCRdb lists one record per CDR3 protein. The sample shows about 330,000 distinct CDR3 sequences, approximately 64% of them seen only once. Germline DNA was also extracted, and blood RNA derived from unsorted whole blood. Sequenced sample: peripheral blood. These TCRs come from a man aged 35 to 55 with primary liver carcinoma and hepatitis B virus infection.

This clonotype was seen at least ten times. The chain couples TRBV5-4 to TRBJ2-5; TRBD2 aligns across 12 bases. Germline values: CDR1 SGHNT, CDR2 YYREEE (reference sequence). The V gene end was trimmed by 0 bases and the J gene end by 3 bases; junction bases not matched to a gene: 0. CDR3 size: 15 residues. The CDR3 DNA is TGTGCCAGCAGCTTGGGACTAGCGGGAGAAGAGACCCAGTACTTC. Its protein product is CASSLGLAGEETQYF.

As DNA, the CDR3 is TGTGCCAGCAGGGTAACCGGACAGGGGGCATGGGAGACCCAGTACTTC. Amino acids: CASRVTGQGAWETQYF. The chain links TRBV6-2 or TRBV6-3 to TRBJ2-5; TRBD1 aligns across 11 bases. Germline V gene lookup returns CDR1 MNHEY and CDR2 SVGEGT. J lost 5 bases, V lost 6 bases, and 11 bases had no gene match. The CDR3 is made up of 16 amino acids.

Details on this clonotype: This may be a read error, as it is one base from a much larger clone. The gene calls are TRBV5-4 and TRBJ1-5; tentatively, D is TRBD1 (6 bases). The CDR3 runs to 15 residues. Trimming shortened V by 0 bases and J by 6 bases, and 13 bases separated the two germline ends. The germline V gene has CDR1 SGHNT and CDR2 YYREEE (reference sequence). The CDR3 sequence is CASSLEGTTIQPQHF. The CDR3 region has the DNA TGTGCCAGCAGCTTGGAGGGGACAACCATTCAGCCCCAGCATTTT.

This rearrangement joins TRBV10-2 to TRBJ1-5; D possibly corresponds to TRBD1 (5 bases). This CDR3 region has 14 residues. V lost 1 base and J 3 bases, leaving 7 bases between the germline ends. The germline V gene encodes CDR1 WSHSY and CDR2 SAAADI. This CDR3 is CASSEFGHNQPQHF. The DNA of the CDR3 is TGCGCCAGCAGTGAGTTCGGACACAATCAGCCCCAGCATTTT.

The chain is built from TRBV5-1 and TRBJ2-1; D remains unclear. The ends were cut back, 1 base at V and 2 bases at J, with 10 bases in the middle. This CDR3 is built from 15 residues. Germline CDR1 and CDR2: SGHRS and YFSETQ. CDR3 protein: CASSLTPSTYNEQFF. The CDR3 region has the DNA TGCGCCAGCAGCTTGACTCCTTCAACCTACAATGAGCAGTTCTTC.

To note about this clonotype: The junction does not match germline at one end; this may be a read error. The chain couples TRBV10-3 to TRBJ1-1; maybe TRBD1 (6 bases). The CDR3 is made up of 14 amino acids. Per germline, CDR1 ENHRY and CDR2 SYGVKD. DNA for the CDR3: TGTGCCATCGGCAGGGGAGGTGAGAACACTGAAGCTCTCTTT. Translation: CAIGRGGENTEALF.

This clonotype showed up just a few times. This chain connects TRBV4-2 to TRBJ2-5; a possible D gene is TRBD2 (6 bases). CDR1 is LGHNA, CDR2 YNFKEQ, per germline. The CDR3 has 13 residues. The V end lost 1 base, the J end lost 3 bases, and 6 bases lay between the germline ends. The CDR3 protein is CASSQGGEETQYF. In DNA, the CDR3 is TGTGCCAGCAGCCAAGGGGGGGAAGAGACCCAGTACTTC.

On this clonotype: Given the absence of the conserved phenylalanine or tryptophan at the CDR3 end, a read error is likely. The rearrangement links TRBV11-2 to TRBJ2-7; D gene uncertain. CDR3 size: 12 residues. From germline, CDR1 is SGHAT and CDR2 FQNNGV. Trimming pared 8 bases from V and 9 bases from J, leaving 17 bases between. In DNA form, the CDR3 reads TGTGCCAGCGGCTCCCAAACCCACGGGCAGTACATC. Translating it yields CASGSQTHGQYI.

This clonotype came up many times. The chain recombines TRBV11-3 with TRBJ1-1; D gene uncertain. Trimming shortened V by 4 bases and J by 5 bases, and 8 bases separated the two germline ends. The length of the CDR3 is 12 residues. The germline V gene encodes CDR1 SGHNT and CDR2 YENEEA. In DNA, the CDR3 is TGTGCCAGCAGCTCCGACACGACTGAAGCTTTCTTT. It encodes CASSSDTTEAFF.

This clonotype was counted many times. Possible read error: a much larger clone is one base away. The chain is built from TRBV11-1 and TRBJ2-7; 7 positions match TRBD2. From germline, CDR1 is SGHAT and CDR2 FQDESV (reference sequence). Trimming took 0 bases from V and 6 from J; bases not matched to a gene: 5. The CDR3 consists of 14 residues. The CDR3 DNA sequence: TGTGCCAGCAGCTTAGCGGGAGGGCCCCTCGAGCAGTACTTC. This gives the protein CASSLAGGPLEQYF. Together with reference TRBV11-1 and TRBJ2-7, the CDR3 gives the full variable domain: EAEVAQSPRYKITEKSQAVAFWCDPISGHATLYWYRQILGQGPELLVQFQDESVVDDSQLPKDRFSAERLKGVDSTLKIQPAELGDSAMYLCASSLAGGPLEQYFGPGTRLTVT.

CDR3 protein: CASSHLDSYQPQHF. CDR3 in DNA: TGTGCCAGCAGCCACCTGGACAGTTATCAGCCCCAGCATTTT. The rearrangement joins TRBV5-8 to TRBJ1-5, with D possibly TRBD1 on 6 matching bases. The V and J ends lost 4 bases and 5 bases respectively, with 13 bases between them. Germline V gives CDR1 SGHTS, CDR2 YDEGEE. This CDR3 contains 14 residues. Complete variable domain (other parts from reference TRBV5-8 and TRBJ1-5): EAGVTQSPTHLIKTRGQQATLRCSPISGHTSVYWYQQALGLGLQFLLWYDEGEERNRGNFPPRFSGRQFPNYSSELNVNALELEDSALYLCASSHLDSYQPQHFGDGTRLSIL.

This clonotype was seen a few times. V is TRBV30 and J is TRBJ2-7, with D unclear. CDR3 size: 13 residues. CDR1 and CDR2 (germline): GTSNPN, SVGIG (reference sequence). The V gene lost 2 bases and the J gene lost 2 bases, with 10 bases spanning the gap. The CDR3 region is CAWSLVSPYEQYF. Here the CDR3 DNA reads TGTGCCTGGAGTTTAGTAAGCCCCTACGAGCAGTACTTC.

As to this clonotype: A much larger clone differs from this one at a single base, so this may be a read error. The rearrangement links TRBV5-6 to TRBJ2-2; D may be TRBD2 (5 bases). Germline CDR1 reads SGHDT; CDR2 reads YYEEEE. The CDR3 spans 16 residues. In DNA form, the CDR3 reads TGTGCCAGCAGCTTGAATCGACGAGGGAACACCGGGGAGCCGTTTTTT. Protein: CASSLNRRGNTGEPFF.

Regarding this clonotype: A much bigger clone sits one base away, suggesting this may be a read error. The CDR3 sequence: CAGTKGPGVENIQYF. In DNA, the CDR3 is TGTGCCGGCACCAAAGGCCCCGGGGTCGAGAACATTCAGTACTTC. The genes are TRBV6-5 and TRBJ2-4, with D maybe TRBD2 (5 bases). The CDR3 covers 15 residues. Germline V gives CDR1 MNHEY, CDR2 SVGAGI. V lost 11 bases and J 7 bases, leaving 24 bases between the germline ends.

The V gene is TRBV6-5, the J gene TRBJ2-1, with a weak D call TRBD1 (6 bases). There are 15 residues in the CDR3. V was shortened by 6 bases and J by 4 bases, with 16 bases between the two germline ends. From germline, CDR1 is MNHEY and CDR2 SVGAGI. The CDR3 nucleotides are TGTGCCAGCAGAGGGTTTAGGACAGCTTACAATGAGCAGTTCTTC. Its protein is CASRGFRTAYNEQFF.

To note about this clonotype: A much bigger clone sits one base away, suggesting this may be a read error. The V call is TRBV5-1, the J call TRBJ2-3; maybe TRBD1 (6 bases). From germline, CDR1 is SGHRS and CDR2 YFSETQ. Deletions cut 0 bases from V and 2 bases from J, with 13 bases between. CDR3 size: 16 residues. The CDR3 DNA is TGCGCCAGCAGCTTGGCCGGGACAAGTATCACAGATACGCAGTATTTT. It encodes CASSLAGTSITDTQYF. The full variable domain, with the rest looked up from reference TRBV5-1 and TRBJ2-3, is KAGVTQTPRYLIKTRGQQVTLSCSPISGHRSVSWYQQTPGQGLQFLFEYFSETQRNKGNFPGRFSGRQFSNSRSEMNVSTLELGDSALYLCASSLAGTSITDTQYFGPGTRLTVL.

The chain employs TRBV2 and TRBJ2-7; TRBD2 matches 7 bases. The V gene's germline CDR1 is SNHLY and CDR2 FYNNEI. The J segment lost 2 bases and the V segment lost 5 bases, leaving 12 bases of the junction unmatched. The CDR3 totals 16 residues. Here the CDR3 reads CASSQLGGAGAYEQYF. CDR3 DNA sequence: TGTGCCAGCAGTCAACTGGGAGGGGCAGGAGCCTACGAGCAGTACTTC.

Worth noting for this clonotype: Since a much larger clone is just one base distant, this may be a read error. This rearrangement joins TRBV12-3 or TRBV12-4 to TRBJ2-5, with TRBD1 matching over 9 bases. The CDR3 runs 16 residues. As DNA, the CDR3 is TGTACCAGCAGCTCACTGGGGACAGGGAGACCAGAGACCCAGTACTTC. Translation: CTSSSLGTGRPETQYF.

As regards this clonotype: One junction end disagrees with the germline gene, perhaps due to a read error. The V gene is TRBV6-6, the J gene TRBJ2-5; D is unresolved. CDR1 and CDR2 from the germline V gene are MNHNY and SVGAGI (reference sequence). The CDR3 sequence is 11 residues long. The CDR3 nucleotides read TGTGCCAGCAGTCAGACTCAGACTCAGCACTTC. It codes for CASSQTQTQHF.

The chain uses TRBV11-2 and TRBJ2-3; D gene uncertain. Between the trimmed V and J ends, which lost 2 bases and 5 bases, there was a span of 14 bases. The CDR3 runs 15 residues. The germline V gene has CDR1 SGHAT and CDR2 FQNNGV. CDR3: CASSLTSNRRDTQYF. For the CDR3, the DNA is TGTGCCAGCAGCTTAACGTCTAATCGCAGAGATACGCAGTATTTT.

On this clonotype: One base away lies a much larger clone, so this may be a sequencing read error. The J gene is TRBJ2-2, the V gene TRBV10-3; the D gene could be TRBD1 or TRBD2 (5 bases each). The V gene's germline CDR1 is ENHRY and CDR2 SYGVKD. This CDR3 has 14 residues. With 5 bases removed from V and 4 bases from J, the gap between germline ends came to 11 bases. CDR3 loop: CAISSGPCTGELFF. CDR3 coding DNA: TGTGCCATCAGTTCGGGACCTTGCACCGGGGAGCTGTTTTTT.

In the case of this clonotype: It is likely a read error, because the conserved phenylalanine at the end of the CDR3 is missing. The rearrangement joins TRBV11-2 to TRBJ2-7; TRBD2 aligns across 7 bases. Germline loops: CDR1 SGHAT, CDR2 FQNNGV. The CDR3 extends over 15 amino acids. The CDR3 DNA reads TGTGCCATCAGCGCCGGGAGGACGGGAGCCTACGAGCAGTACCTC. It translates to CAISAGRTGAYEQYL.

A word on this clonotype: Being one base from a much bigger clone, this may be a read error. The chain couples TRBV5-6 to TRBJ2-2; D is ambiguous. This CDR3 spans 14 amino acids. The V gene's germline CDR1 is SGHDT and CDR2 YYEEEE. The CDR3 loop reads CVSSLSGESGELFF. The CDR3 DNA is TGTGTCAGCAGCTTGTCGGGCGAGAGCGGGGAGCTGTTTTTT.